The 11 T cell receptor beta chains below were found in one sample sequenced in a study of CD8 T cells in ankylosing spondylitis. TCRdb reprocessed the 5' RACE reads via MiXCR and lists one record per CDR3 protein. The sample shows 200,000 to 250,000 distinct CDR3 sequences, roughly 10% of them seen only once. The sample consisted of blood, either unsorted or a sorted T cell fraction (not recorded which). The source is a male donor with ankylosing spondylitis or in good health (not recorded which).

There are many counts of this clonotype. J is TRBJ2-5 and V is TRBV29-1, with D maybe TRBD1 (6 bases). V was pared by 6 bases and J by 4 bases, with 12 bases between. Germline V gene lookup returns CDR1 SQVTM and CDR2 ANQGSEA. The CDR3 extends over 12 amino acids. DNA of the CDR3: TGCAGCGTCGTACAGGGTACAGAGACCCAGTACTTC. Its translation: CSVVQGTETQYF.

This clonotype has a count of ten or more. V gene TRBV12-3 or TRBV12-4 combines with J gene TRBJ2-5, with D unclear. This CDR3 has 11 amino acids. The V end was cut by 6 bases, the J end by 7 bases, with 9 bases between. CDR3 coding DNA: TGTGCCAGCAGCTTGCTGGGGACCCAGTACTTC. This gives the protein CASSLLGTQYF.

This clonotype was seen repeatedly, ten times or more. The V gene is TRBV20-1, the J gene TRBJ2-3; TRBD2 matches at 7 bases. Trimming cost V 3 bases and J 6 bases; bases outside gene matches: 9. Germline V CDR1 and CDR2: DFQATT, SNEGSKA (reference sequence). The CDR3 is made up of 14 amino acids. CDR3 sequence: CSASRTSGPDTQYF. DNA of the CDR3: TGCAGTGCTAGCAGGACTAGTGGTCCGGATACGCAGTATTTT.

This clonotype was found many times. The chain joins TRBV12-3 or TRBV12-4 to TRBJ2-3, with 10 bases aligning to TRBD1. This CDR3 spans 16 amino acids. V trimming: 5 bases; J trimming: 3 bases; junction bases outside the gene matches: 8. CDR3 residues: CASSRQGATFTDTQYF. The CDR3 bases are TGTGCCAGCAGTCGACAGGGGGCGACTTTTACAGATACGCAGTATTTT.

This clonotype was picked up many times. CDR3 region: CASSSLSGGGTDTQYF. In DNA form, the CDR3 reads TGTGCCAGCAGCTCCCTTAGCGGGGGAGGCACAGATACGCAGTATTTT. The J gene is TRBJ2-3, the V gene TRBV7-2; TRBD2 aligns across 9 bases. The V gene's germline CDR1 is SGHTA and CDR2 FQGNSA. This CDR3 comprises 16 residues. V lost 4 bases and J lost 1; bases outside the gene matches: 6.

This clonotype was counted between two and nine times. The chain couples TRBV7-2 to TRBJ2-7; D not resolved. Germline V gene lookup returns CDR1 SGHTA and CDR2 FQGNSA. CDR3 length equals 14 residues. The germline V and J ends were trimmed by 2 bases and 0 bases, with 8 bases remaining between them. CDR3 sequence (DNA): TGTGCCAGCAGCTTATTGCAGTTCTCCTACGAGCAGTACTTC. Translating gives CASSLLQFSYEQYF.

This clonotype has more than one count but fewer than ten. The chain couples TRBV3-1 to TRBJ2-3; the D gene is possibly TRBD1 (5 bases). The CDR3 spans 13 residues. CDR1 and CDR2 from the germline V gene are LGHDT and YNNKEL (reference sequence). V lost 8 bases and J 0 bases, leaving 9 bases between the germline ends. CDR3 region: CASGAASTDTQYF. CDR3 coding DNA: TGTGCCAGCGGGGCGGCAAGCACAGATACGCAGTATTTT.

This clonotype came up many times. The chain recombines TRBV10-3 with TRBJ2-7; 8 nucleotides agree with TRBD1. CDR3 length: 16 residues. Germline V lookup: CDR1 ENHRY, CDR2 SYGVKD. With 2 bases clipped from V and 5 bases from J, the junction kept 11 bases outside the gene matches. The CDR3 loop is CAISEPAVLTGDEQYF. CDR3 sequence (DNA): TGTGCCATCAGTGAGCCGGCCGTATTGACAGGGGACGAGCAGTACTTC.

This clonotype was found a few times. V and J are TRBV12-3 or TRBV12-4 and TRBJ1-1; TRBD1 is a possible D gene (5 bases). V was pared by 3 bases and J by 5 bases, with 19 bases between. The CDR3 loop spans 16 amino acids. The chain's CDR3 is CASSFAKQDGRTEAFF. The CDR3 DNA follows: TGTGCCAGCAGTTTCGCAAAACAGGACGGAAGAACTGAAGCTTTCTTT.

Only a few counts were recorded for this clonotype. This sequence joins TRBV28 and TRBJ1-4; 9 nucleotides match TRBD1. Germline CDR1 reads MDHEN; CDR2 reads SYDVKM. CDR3 length equals 12 residues. Trimming at V came to 6 bases and at J to 16 bases, leaving 9 bases not matched to a gene. CDR3 protein: CASSLTGTGWFF. The CDR3 DNA reads TGTGCCAGCAGCCTCACCGGGACAGGGTGGTTTTTT. Using reference TRBV28 and TRBJ1-4 for the parts outside the CDR3, the full variable domain is DVKVTQSSRYLVKRTGEKVFLECVQDMDHENMFWYRQDPGLGLRLIYFSYDVKMKEKGDIPEGYSVSREKKERFSLILESASTNQTSMYLCASSLTGTGWFFGSGTQLSVL.

The chain has TRBV11-2 and TRBJ2-4; D not certain. The V and J ends lost 5 bases and 5 bases respectively, with 10 bases between them. The CDR3 is 13 amino acids. The germline V gene encodes CDR1 SGHAT and CDR2 FQNNGV. The CDR3 is CASSPGVQNIQYF. The CDR3 bases are TGTGCCAGCAGCCCTGGTGTGCAAAACATTCAGTACTTC.